This TCR beta chain was captured in a study of T cells in Graves' hyperthyroidism and ophthalmopathy. At least ten counts were recorded for this clonotype. Graves' hyperthyroidism showing no ophthalmopathy progression within 18 months was considered stable. From RNA transcripts, TCR beta CDR3 regions were amplified. When the TCR CDR3 underwent first-round RT-PCR, the HTBI primer set was used. TCRdb re-analysed the multiplex PCR reads in MiXCR, keeping a single row per CDR3 protein. Of around 500,000 distinct CDR3 sequences in the sample, roughly an eighth were seen once. Germline CDR1 and CDR2: MNHEY and SVGEGT. CDR3 size: 15 residues. V lost 5 bases and J 4 bases, leaving 15 bases between the germline ends.

The V gene is TRBV6-2 or TRBV6-3, the J gene TRBJ2-1, with D possibly TRBD1 on 6 matching bases. The specimen was blood. The receptor's source is a woman between 18 and 30 years old with Graves' hyperthyroidism. CDR3 in amino acids: CASSPKTGKYNEQFF. The CDR3 DNA sequence: TGTGCCAGCAGTCCTAAGACAGGAAAATACAATGAGCAGTTCTTC.